This T cell receptor beta chain emerged from a study of response to subunit inactivated influenza vaccine. MiXCR, applied by TCRdb to the RT-PCR reads, yields one record per CDR3 protein. The table shows over 150,000 distinct CDR3 sequences, with 13% to 15% occurring only once. Trimming took 1 base from V and 7 from J, leaving 11 bases between them. The CDR3 is made up of 14 amino acids. CDR1 and CDR2 (germline): MGHRA, YSYEKL. In this sample, this clonotype turned up many times. What it binds is unknown. Broader study findings: The authors suggested that every seasonal influenza vaccination recruits few new T cells.

Here the sequenced sample was CD8+ T cells sorted from PBMCs, taken about 5 days after vaccination. The rearrangement uses TRBV4-1 and TRBJ1-5; no firm D call. This sequence was found in a man aged 50-60 years who received an inactivated influenza vaccine. In nucleotides, the CDR3 is TGCGCCAGCAGCCAAGGCCCTCTAGGGCAGCCCCAGCATTTT. This codes for CASSQGPLGQPQHF.